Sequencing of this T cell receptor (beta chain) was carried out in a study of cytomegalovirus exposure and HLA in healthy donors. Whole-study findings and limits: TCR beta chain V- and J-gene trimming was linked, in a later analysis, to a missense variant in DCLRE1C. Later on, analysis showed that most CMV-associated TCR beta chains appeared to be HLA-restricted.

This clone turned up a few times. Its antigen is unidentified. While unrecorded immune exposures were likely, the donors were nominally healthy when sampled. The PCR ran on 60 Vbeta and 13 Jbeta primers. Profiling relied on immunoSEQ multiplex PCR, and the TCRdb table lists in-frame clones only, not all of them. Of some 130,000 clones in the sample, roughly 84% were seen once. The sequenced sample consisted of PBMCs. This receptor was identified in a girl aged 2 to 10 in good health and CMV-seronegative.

DNA for the CDR3: TGTGCCAGCAGTGACTCGAGCAACACCGGGGAGCTGTTTTTT. Protein: CASSDSSNTGELFF. V and J are TRBV6-4 and TRBJ2-2, with D hard to call. Trimming shortened V by 0 bases and J by 2 bases, and 4 bases separated the two germline ends. This CDR3 spans 14 amino acids. CDR1 is MRHNA and CDR2 is SNTAGT in the germline V gene.